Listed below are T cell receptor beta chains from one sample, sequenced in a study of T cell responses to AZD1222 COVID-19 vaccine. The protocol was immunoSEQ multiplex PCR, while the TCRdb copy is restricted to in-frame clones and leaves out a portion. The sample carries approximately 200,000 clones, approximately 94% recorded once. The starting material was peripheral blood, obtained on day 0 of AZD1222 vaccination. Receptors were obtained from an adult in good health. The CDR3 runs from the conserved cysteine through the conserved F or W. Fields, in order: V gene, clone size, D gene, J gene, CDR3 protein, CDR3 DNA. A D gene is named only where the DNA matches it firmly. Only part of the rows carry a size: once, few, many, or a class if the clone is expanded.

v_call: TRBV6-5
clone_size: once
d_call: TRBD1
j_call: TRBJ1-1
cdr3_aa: CASRATGEKAEAFF
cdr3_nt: TGTGCCAGCAGGGCTACAGGGGAGAAGGCTGAAGCTTTCTTT

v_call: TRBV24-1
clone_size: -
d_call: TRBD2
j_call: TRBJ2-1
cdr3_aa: CATSDWTSGDSYNEQFF
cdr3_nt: TGTGCCACCAGTGATTGGACTAGCGGGGACTCCTACAATGAGCAGTTCTTC

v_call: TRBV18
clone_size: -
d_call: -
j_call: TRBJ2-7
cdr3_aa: CASSPLSTRRTYEQYF
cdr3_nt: TGTGCCAGCTCACCACTATCGACTAGGAGAACCTACGAGCAGTACTTC

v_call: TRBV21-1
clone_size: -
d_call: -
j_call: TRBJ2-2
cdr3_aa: CASSPPGLVLGELFF
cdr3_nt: TGTGCCAGCAGCCCCCCGGGACTAGTCCTCGGGGAGCTGTTTTTT

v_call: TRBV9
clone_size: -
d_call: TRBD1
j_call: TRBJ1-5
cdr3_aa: CASSEGQGGNQPQHF
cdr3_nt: TGTGCCAGCAGCGAGGGACAGGGTGGCAATCAGCCCCAGCATTTT

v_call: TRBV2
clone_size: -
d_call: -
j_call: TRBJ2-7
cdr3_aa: CASSRPGQGVIDEQYF
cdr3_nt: TGTGCCAGCAGCCGCCCCGGGCAGGGTGTAATCGACGAGCAGTACTTC

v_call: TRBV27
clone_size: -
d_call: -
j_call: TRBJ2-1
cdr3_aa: CASTLLSGSKREFF
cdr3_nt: TGTGCCAGCACCTTACTGAGCGGATCAAAGAGGGAGTTCTTC

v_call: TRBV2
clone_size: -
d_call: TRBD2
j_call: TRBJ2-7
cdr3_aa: CASSVASGSYEQYF
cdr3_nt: TGTGCCAGCAGTGTTGCAAGCGGGAGTTACGAGCAGTACTTC

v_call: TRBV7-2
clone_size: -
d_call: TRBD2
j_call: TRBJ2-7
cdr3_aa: CASSLDQTSGAYEQYF
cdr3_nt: TGTGCCAGCAGCTTAGACCAAACTAGCGGGGCCTACGAGCAGTACTTC

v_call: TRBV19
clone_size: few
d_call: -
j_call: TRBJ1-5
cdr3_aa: CASKAREGNQPQHF
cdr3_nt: TGTGCCAGTAAGGCCAGGGAAGGCAATCAGCCCCAGCATTTT

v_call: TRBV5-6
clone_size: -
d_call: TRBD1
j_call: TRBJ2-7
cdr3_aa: CASSFWTGLRSYEQYF
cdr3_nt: TGTGCCAGCAGCTTCTGGACAGGGTTGCGCTCCTACGAGCAGTACTTC

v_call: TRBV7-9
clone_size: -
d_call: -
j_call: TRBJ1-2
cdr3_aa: CATRGDSKNYGYTF
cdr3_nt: TGTGCCACCCGCGGGGACTCCAAGAACTATGGCTACACCTTC

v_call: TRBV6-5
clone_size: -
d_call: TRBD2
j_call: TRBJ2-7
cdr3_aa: CASSSRASGTYEQYF
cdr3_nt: TGTGCCAGCAGTTCACGTGCTAGCGGGACCTACGAGCAGTACTTC

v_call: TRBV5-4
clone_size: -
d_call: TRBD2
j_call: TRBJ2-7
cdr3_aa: CASSYQGLAGAGEQYF
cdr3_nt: TGTGCCAGCAGCTATCAAGGACTAGCGGGAGCAGGCGAGCAGTACTTC

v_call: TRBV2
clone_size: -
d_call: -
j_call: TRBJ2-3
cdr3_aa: CASTQEWTHGGDTQYF
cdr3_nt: TGTGCCAGCACCCAAGAGTGGACCCACGGGGGAGATACGCAGTATTTT

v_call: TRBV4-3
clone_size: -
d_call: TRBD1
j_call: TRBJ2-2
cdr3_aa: CASSQRQGVAGELFF
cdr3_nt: TGCGCCAGCAGCCAAAGACAGGGGGTCGCCGGGGAGCTGTTTTTT

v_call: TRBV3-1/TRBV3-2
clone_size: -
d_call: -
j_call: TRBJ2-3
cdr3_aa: CASSPRTDTQYF
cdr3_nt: TGTGCCAGCAGCCCGAGAACAGATACGCAGTATTTT

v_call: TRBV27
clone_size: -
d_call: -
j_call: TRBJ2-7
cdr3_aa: CASSHNRGGLYEQYF
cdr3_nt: TGTGCCAGCAGCCATAACAGGGGAGGGCTCTACGAGCAGTACTTC

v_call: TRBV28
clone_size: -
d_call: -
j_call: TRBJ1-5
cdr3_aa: CASSLTGYLQPQHF
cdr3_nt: TGTGCCAGCAGTCTTACAGGGTATCTTCAGCCCCAGCATTTT

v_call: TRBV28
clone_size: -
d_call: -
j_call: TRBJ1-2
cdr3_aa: CASSRGQFSGYTF
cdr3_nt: TGTGCCAGCAGTCGTGGACAGTTTTCGGGCTACACCTTC

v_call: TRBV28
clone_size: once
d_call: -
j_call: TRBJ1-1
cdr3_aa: CASSEVPGSRMNTEAFF
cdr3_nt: TGTGCCAGCAGTGAAGTCCCAGGGAGCCGAATGAACACTGAAGCTTTCTTT

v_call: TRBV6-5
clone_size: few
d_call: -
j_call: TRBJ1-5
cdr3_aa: CASRTMGAVQPQHF
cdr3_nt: TGTGCCAGCAGGACGATGGGGGCTGTTCAGCCCCAGCATTTT